Listed below are T cell receptor beta chains from one sample, sequenced in a study of blood T cell repertoires in COVID-19. Data came from immunoSEQ multiplex PCR; TCRdb stores just in-frame clones and leaves some out. The sample shows roughly 460,000 clones, 70% to 90% of them seen only once. Sequenced material: peripheral blood. These receptors were collected from a man between 18 and 35 years old with COVID-19, enrolled during active disease. Each CDR3 is given with its conserved first and last residue. D genes are given only for firm matches. The listing skips clone size in some rows; elsewhere it reads once, few, many or a size class.

TRBJ2-7 once TRBV5-6 TRBD1 CASSSVQGAAYEQYF TGTGCCAGCAGCTCGGTACAGGGGGCAGCCTACGAGCAGTACTTC
TRBJ2-3 . TRBV5-6 . CASGLGATPDTQYF TGTGCCAGCGGGCTTGGGGCTACCCCAGATACGCAGTATTTT
TRBJ2-1 . TRBV5-1 TRBD2 CASSPGTSGIDEQFF TGCGCCAGCAGCCCGGGGACTAGCGGGATCGATGAGCAGTTCTTC
TRBJ2-7 . TRBV7-9 . CASSSGRRGTYF TGTGCCAGCAGCTCCGGACGGCGGGGTACGTACTTC
TRBJ2-1 . TRBV6-6 TRBD2 CASSQQDRAASGSYNEQFF TGTGCCAGCAGTCAACAAGACAGGGCGGCTAGCGGGAGTTACAATGAGCAGTTCTTC
TRBJ2-4 once TRBV2 . CASTPEQGRRTKNIQYF TGTGCCAGCACCCCGGAACAGGGAAGGCGAACCAAAAACATTCAGTACTTC
TRBJ1-5 . TRBV19 . CASSRSGQTYQPQHF TGTGCCAGTAGCCGATCTGGTCAAACTTATCAGCCCCAGCATTTT
TRBJ2-3 . TRBV10-2 TRBD2 CASSDSRSGRTTDTQYF TGCGCCAGCAGTGACTCCCGTAGCGGGAGGACGACAGATACGCAGTATTTT
TRBJ1-5 . TRBV6-4 TRBD1 CASSGHRGRNQPQHF TGTGCCAGCAGTGGGCACAGGGGACGCAATCAGCCCCAGCATTTT
TRBJ1-6 . TRBV19 TRBD1 CASSAGTGVYYSPLHF TGTGCCAGTAGTGCCGGGACAGGGGTCTATTATTCACCCCTCCACTTT
TRBJ2-1 . TRBV7-9 TRBD2 CASSHRTSGTYNEQFF TGTGCCAGCAGCCATAGGACTAGCGGGACCTACAATGAGCAGTTCTTC
TRBJ2-7 . TRBV5-1 TRBD1 CASSLSSGGSYEQYF TGCGCCAGCAGCTTGTCGTCAGGGGGCTCCTACGAGCAGTACTTC
TRBJ2-7 . TRBV7-2 TRBD1 CASSLATGVEQYF TGTGCCAGCAGCTTAGCCACAGGGGTCGAGCAGTACTTC
TRBJ2-3 . TRBV4-1 TRBD2 CASSPKLAGGLDTQYF TGCGCCAGCAGCCCCAAACTAGCGGGGGGGCTTGATACGCAGTATTTT
TRBJ2-5 . TRBV5-4 TRBD2 CASSFLAGGQSETQYF TGTGCCAGCAGCTTTCTAGCGGGGGGGCAAAGTGAGACCCAGTACTTC
TRBJ2-5 . TRBV19 . CASNTGQGTQYF TGTGCCAGTAACACCGGACAAGGGACCCAGTACTTC
TRBJ2-3 . TRBV5-5 TRBD1 CASSSTGSDTQYF TGTGCCAGCAGTTCGACAGGGTCGGATACGCAGTATTTT
TRBJ1-2 . TRBV27 . CVPWGDGYTF TGCGTCCCGTGGGGAGATGGCTACACCTTC